A single sample gave rise to the 32 T cell receptor beta chains below, sequenced in a study of cytomegalovirus exposure and HLA in healthy donors. PCR was performed using 60 Vbeta and 13 Jbeta primers. The data were produced by immunoSEQ multiplex PCR, yet TCRdb's version contains in-frame clones alone and is incomplete. The data show some 160,000 clones, with 84% seen just once and around 2.5% held by the top ten. Sequencing was carried out using PBMCs. The receptors were sampled from a boy younger than 10 in good health and CMV-seronegative.

This chain connects TRBV6-5 to TRBJ2-2, with 7 bases aligning to TRBD1. J was trimmed by 3 bases and V by 6 bases; bases with no gene match: 7. The germline CDR1 and CDR2 sequences are MNHEY and SVGAGI. CDR3 length equals 15 residues. As DNA, the CDR3 is TGTGCCAGCAGGAACAACGACAGGGACACCGGGGAGCTGTTTTTT. Protein sequence: CASRNNDRDTGELFF.

This chain joins TRBV18 and TRBJ2-7; 13 positions match TRBD2. V was pared by 3 bases and J by 4 bases, with 3 bases of the junction left unmatched. The CDR3 spans 15 residues. Germline CDR1 KGHSH, CDR2 LQKENI. This chain's CDR3 is CASSPEGLAGYEQYF. CDR3 bases: TGTGCCAGCTCACCCGAGGGACTAGCGGGATACGAGCAGTACTTC.

This CDR3 is CASSFRSNQPQHF. The CDR3 DNA reads TGTGCCAGCAGCTTCAGGAGCAATCAGCCCCAGCATTTT. The V gene is TRBV7-2, the J gene TRBJ1-5; D remains ambiguous. The CDR3 runs 13 residues. With 3 bases removed from V and 1 base from J, the gap between germline ends came to 4 bases. Germline V CDR1 and CDR2: SGHTA, FQGNSA.

This clone has only one observation. The chain couples TRBV7-6 to TRBJ2-1; D is possibly TRBD2 (6 bases). Germline CDR1 reads SGHVS; CDR2 reads FNYEAQ. The V end lost 1 base, the J end lost 2 bases, and 21 bases lay between the germline ends. This CDR3 has 19 amino acids. In DNA, the CDR3 is TGTGCCAGCAGCTTAGGGATAATGGCCGGGGGACCACCCTACAATGAGCAGTTCTTC. This gives the protein CASSLGIMAGGPPYNEQFF.

This chain connects TRBV28 to TRBJ2-2, with TRBD1 matching over 7 bases. J lost 6 bases, V lost 7 bases, and 11 bases had no gene match. Germline V gene data show CDR1 as MDHEN and CDR2 as SYDVKM. The CDR3 loop spans 15 amino acids. The CDR3 is CASIQTGPVAGELFF. The CDR3 DNA is TGTGCCAGCATCCAGACAGGGCCTGTTGCCGGGGAGCTGTTTTTT.

The chain links TRBV9 to TRBJ1-1; no reliable D call. The CDR3 consists of 14 residues. From germline, CDR1 is SGDLS and CDR2 YYNGEE. Trimming cost V 0 bases and J 1 base, with 7 bases left between them. This CDR3 is CASSVVRENTEAFF. The CDR3 bases are TGTGCCAGCAGCGTAGTTCGGGAGAACACTGAAGCTTTCTTT.

This rearrangement joins TRBV2 to TRBJ2-7; 12 nucleotides match TRBD2. The CDR3 consists of 13 residues. V lost 8 bases and J lost 1; bases outside the gene matches: 0. Germline V gene data show CDR1 as SNHLY and CDR2 as FYNNEI. CDR3 in amino acids: CASLAGGSYEQYF. The CDR3 nucleotides are TGTGCCAGCCTAGCGGGGGGGTCCTACGAGCAGTACTTC.

This clone has only a few counts. The CDR3 DNA reads TGTGCCAGCAGTGAGGCAGGGGGGAGCAATCAGCCCCAGCATTTT. Translating it yields CASSEAGGSNQPQHF. This chain links TRBV6-1 with TRBJ1-5; 7 nucleotides agree with TRBD1. Germline V gene sequence: CDR1 MNHNS, CDR2 SASEGT. CDR3 length: 15 residues. V was pared by 3 bases and J by 1 base, with 3 bases of the junction left unmatched.

Regarding this clone: At one of its ends the junction is not consistent with the germline gene, which may arise from a read error. The J gene is TRBJ2-7, the V gene TRBV7-9; 7 positions agree with TRBD2. In germline, CDR1 is SEHNR, CDR2 FQNEAQ (reference sequence). This CDR3 has 15 residues. DNA for the CDR3: TGTTCCAGCAGCTTAAGTGGGGGGGGACCCTCCGAGCAGTACTTC. It translates to CSSSLSGGGPSEQYF.

J is TRBJ1-1 and V is TRBV6-4, with D unresolved. Germline V gene sequence: CDR1 MRHNA, CDR2 SNTAGT. Trimming took off 10 bases at V and 1 base at J, with 10 bases between the two ends. The CDR3 consists of 12 residues. As DNA, the CDR3 is TGTGCCATGCAACAGACGAACACTGAAGCTTTCTTT. Amino acids: CAMQQTNTEAFF.

The rearrangement uses TRBV9 and TRBJ1-1, with D possibly being TRBD1 (5 bases). V lost 4 bases and J 6 bases, leaving 10 bases between the germline ends. This CDR3 spans 12 amino acids. The germline V gene has CDR1 SGDLS and CDR2 YYNGEE. The CDR3 is CASSPQGSEAFF. The CDR3 region has the DNA TGTGCCAGCAGCCCCCAGGGTTCTGAAGCTTTCTTT.

This clone was seen only once. This sequence joins TRBV5-1 and TRBJ2-3; 7 bases line up with TRBD2. Germline lookup yields CDR1 SGHRS and CDR2 YFSETQ. This CDR3 region has 15 residues. The trim removed 7 bases at V and 0 bases at J, leaving 8 bases unmatched. The CDR3 protein is CASHSGTTSTDTQYF. CDR3 nucleotides: TGCGCCAGCCACTCCGGGACTACTAGCACAGATACGCAGTATTTT.

The CDR3 sequence: CASSIGGSSGNTIYF. The DNA for the CDR3 is TGTGCCAGTAGTATTGGGGGGAGCTCTGGAAACACCATATATTTT. The rearrangement links TRBV19 to TRBJ1-3; a weak D match, TRBD1 (5 bases). CDR3 length: 15 amino acids. Germline V CDR1 and CDR2: LNHDA, SQIVND (reference sequence). The V end lost 3 bases, the J end lost 0 bases, and 9 bases lay between the germline ends. The full variable domain, with the rest looked up from reference TRBV19 and TRBJ1-3, is DGGITQSPKYLFRKEGQNVTLSCEQNLNHDAMYWYRQDPGQGLRLIYYSQIVNDFQKGDIAEGYSVSREKKESFPLTVTSAQKNPTAFYLCASSIGGSSGNTIYFGEGSWLTVV.

The V call is TRBV19, the J call TRBJ2-1, with D possibly being TRBD2 (7 bases). Trimming stripped 7 bases from V and 4 bases from J, with 20 bases between. Germline values: CDR1 LNHDA, CDR2 SQIVND (reference sequence). CDR3 length: 16 amino acids. CDR3: CASMKIGGPHYNEQFF. For the CDR3, the DNA is TGTGCCAGTATGAAAATCGGGGGGCCCCATTACAATGAGCAGTTCTTC.

The chain carries TRBV4-2 and TRBJ2-7, with D tentatively TRBD2 (5 bases). The CDR3 extends over 17 amino acids. V was shortened by 4 bases and J by 6 bases, with 25 bases between the two germline ends. Germline loops: CDR1 LGHNA, CDR2 YNFKEQ. The CDR3 nucleotides read TGTGCCAGCAGCCCCGACGGGGAGTGGAGGAGTCCCTCCGAGCAGTACTTC. Protein: CASSPDGEWRSPSEQYF.

This clone was picked up a small number of times. The rearrangement links TRBV5-1 to TRBJ2-1, with no clear D. Germline CDR1 and CDR2: SGHRS and YFSETQ. V lost 9 bases and J lost 5, with 12 bases in between. The CDR3 length is 12 residues. The CDR3 loop reads CAIRTENNEQFF. As DNA, the CDR3 is TGCGCCATCCGAACAGAAAACAATGAGCAGTTCTTC.

The rearrangement links TRBV30 to TRBJ1-1; D is undetermined. This CDR3 comprises 13 residues. V shed 2 bases and J shed 4 bases, with 11 bases lying between them. Per germline, CDR1 GTSNPN and CDR2 SVGIG (reference sequence). The CDR3 here is CAWSYSEGTEAFF. The CDR3 region has the DNA TGTGCCTGGAGTTATTCTGAGGGCACTGAAGCTTTCTTT.

The chain has TRBV11-3 and TRBJ2-1; 8 bases match TRBD2. In germline, CDR1 is SGHNT, CDR2 YENEEA. V shed 6 bases and J 4 bases; nucleotides not matched to a gene: 8. CDR3 size: 15 residues. CDR3: CASSHSGVIYNEQFF. For the CDR3, the DNA is TGTGCCAGCAGTCATAGCGGGGTAATTTACAATGAGCAGTTCTTC.

The gene calls are TRBV9 and TRBJ2-1; possibly TRBD2 for D (6 bases). There are 15 residues in the CDR3. The V end lost 4 bases, the J end lost 1 base, and 12 bases lay between the germline ends. CDR1 and CDR2 from the germline V gene are SGDLS and YYNGEE. The CDR3 is CASSPYGGSYNEQFF. The CDR3, as DNA: TGTGCCAGCAGCCCTTACGGGGGATCCTACAATGAGCAGTTCTTC.

V gene TRBV7-2 combines with J gene TRBJ1-5; TRBD1 agrees at 8 bases. Trimming removed 5 bases from V and 5 bases from J; junction bases left unmatched: 8. The V gene's germline CDR1 is SGHTA and CDR2 FQGNSA. This CDR3 has 15 amino acids. CDR3 amino acids: CASSPERTGYQPQHF. Here the CDR3 DNA reads TGTGCCAGCAGCCCCGAACGGACAGGGTATCAGCCCCAGCATTTT.

In this sample, this clone turned up a few times. This chain links TRBV6-5 with TRBJ2-1; D is unresolved. V lost 6 bases and J 4 bases, leaving 7 bases between the germline ends. There are 12 residues in the CDR3. The germline V gene has CDR1 MNHEY and CDR2 SVGAGI. The CDR3 bases are TGTGCCAGCAGAACAATATACAATGAGCAGTTCTTC. Amino acids: CASRTIYNEQFF.

This chain connects TRBV6-1 to TRBJ1-4, with a tentative D call TRBD1 (5 bases). CDR3 size: 17 residues. Germline values: CDR1 MNHNS, CDR2 SASEGT. V lost 4 bases and J lost 0, with 15 bases in between. The CDR3 DNA sequence: TGTGCCAGCAGTGGGATACAGGTGCGCTCAACTAATGAAAAACTGTTTTTT. Protein sequence: CASSGIQVRSTNEKLFF.

This chain uses TRBV11-2 with TRBJ1-2, with TRBD1 identical over 9 bases. The length of the CDR3 is 13 residues. CDR1 and CDR2 from the germline V gene are SGHAT and FQNNGV. V lost 5 bases to trimming and J lost 10 bases; unmatched junction nucleotides: 8. The CDR3 sequence: CASSPGTGWYYTF. CDR3 nucleotide sequence: TGTGCCAGCAGCCCGGGGACAGGGTGGTACTACACCTTC. Drawing the rest from reference TRBV11-2 and TRBJ1-2, the complete variable domain is EAGVAQSPRYKIIEKRQSVAFWCNPISGHATLYWYQQILGQGPKLLIQFQNNGVVDDSQLPKDRFSAERLKGVDSTLKIQPAKLEDSAVYLCASSPGTGWYYTFGSGTRLTVV.

The J gene is TRBJ2-5, the V gene TRBV7-2, with TRBD2 matching 11 bases. This CDR3 comprises 16 residues. Germline lookup yields CDR1 SGHTA and CDR2 FQGNSA. J lost 5 bases, V lost 4 bases, and 9 bases had no gene match. In DNA, the CDR3 is TGTGCCAGCAGCTCAAGGAGGCTAGCGGGAGGTGAGACCCAGTACTTC. This encodes CASSSRRLAGGETQYF.

This sequence joins TRBV11-2 and TRBJ2-2, with TRBD1 as a possible D gene (7 bases). The CDR3 spans 18 residues. V was cut by 2 bases and J by 2 bases, with 18 bases left in between. CDR1 and CDR2 (germline): SGHAT, FQNNGV. As DNA, the CDR3 is TGTGCCAGCAGCTTACGACAGGGAGGCGGTAGTAACACCGGGGAGCTGTTTTTT. It is translated as CASSLRQGGGSNTGELFF.

The chain recombines TRBV9 with TRBJ2-3; 7 positions agree with TRBD1. With 3 bases clipped from V and 2 bases from J, the junction kept 9 bases outside the gene matches. CDR1 and CDR2 from the germline V gene are SGDLS and YYNGEE. The CDR3 has 16 amino acids. CDR3 residues: CASSAPTGPFTDTQYF. In DNA, the CDR3 is TGTGCCAGCAGCGCCCCGACAGGGCCTTTCACAGATACGCAGTATTTT.

The chain is built from TRBV5-1 and TRBJ2-1; D is ambiguous. Trimming took off 1 base at V and 1 base at J, with 12 bases between the two ends. This CDR3 spans 16 amino acids. CDR1 and CDR2 from the germline V gene are SGHRS and YFSETQ. CDR3 bases: TGCGCCAGCAGCTTGACTTACGGGTTTTCCTACAATGAGCAGTTCTTC. Its protein product is CASSLTYGFSYNEQFF.

The genes are TRBV27 and TRBJ2-3; 8 bases line up with TRBD2. This CDR3 has 14 residues. J gave up 3 bases and V 8 bases, and 7 bases lay outside the gene matches. Germline-derived CDR1 and CDR2 are MNHEY and SMNVEV (reference sequence). In nucleotides, the CDR3 is TGTGCCAGCTATAGCGGGATAGGAACAGATACGCAGTATTTT. Its translation: CASYSGIGTDTQYF.

The chain has TRBV7-9 and TRBJ2-7; D is unresolved. The CDR3 runs to 14 residues. The V gene lost 0 bases and the J gene lost 3 bases, with 9 bases spanning the gap. In germline, CDR1 is SEHNR, CDR2 FQNEAQ (reference sequence). The CDR3 coding sequence is TGTGCCAGCAGCTTAGCGCAGGCCCACTACGAGCAGTACTTC. The encoded protein is CASSLAQAHYEQYF.

This clone has only a few counts. The V gene is TRBV7-8, the J gene TRBJ2-7; TRBD2 might be the D (5 bases). Trimming shortened V by 5 bases and J by 3 bases, and 14 bases separated the two germline ends. Per the germline V gene, CDR1 is SGHVS and CDR2 is FQNEAQ. The length of the CDR3 is 14 residues. Here the CDR3 reads CASSLSGSNYEQYF. The CDR3 DNA sequence: TGTGCCAGCAGCCTAAGCGGTTCCAACTACGAGCAGTACTTC.

This clone appeared a single time. The chain combines TRBV6-5 with TRBJ1-3, with D possibly TRBD1 on 6 matching bases. This CDR3 has 14 residues. CDR1 is MNHEY, CDR2 SVGAGI, per germline. Trimming took 5 bases from V and 4 from J, leaving 12 bases between them. The CDR3 region is CASSRGAPGNTIYF. For the CDR3, the DNA is TGTGCCAGCAGTCGGGGGGCGCCGGGAAACACCATATATTTT.

DNA for the CDR3: TGTGCCAGCAGTTTAGACAGGGTTTTGGAGACCCAGTACTTC. Translated, it gives CASSLDRVLETQYF. V is TRBV28 and J is TRBJ2-5, with TRBD1 matching 7 bases. Germline V gene data show CDR1 as MDHEN and CDR2 as SYDVKM. Trimming removed 2 bases from V and 5 bases from J; junction bases left unmatched: 5. This CDR3 has 14 amino acids.